Listed below are T cell receptor beta chains from one sample, sequenced in a study of cytomegalovirus exposure and HLA in healthy donors. Profiling relied on immunoSEQ multiplex PCR, and the TCRdb table lists in-frame clones only, not all of them. The repertoire holds about 150,000 clones, with 70% to 80% as singletons. Source material: PBMCs. The receptors originated from a man in his fifties or sixties in good health and CMV-seropositive. Each CDR3 is given with its conserved first and last residue. D genes are given only for firm matches. Expanded clones are given a class, and other clones once, few, many or no size at all.

D	V	size	J	DNA	CDR3
TRBD1	TRBV19	.	TRBJ2-2	TGTGCCAGTAGTATAGCGGGGACAGGGGGAACCGGGGAGCTGTTTTTT	CASSIAGTGGTGELFF
TRBD2	TRBV25-1	.	TRBJ2-5	TGTGCCAGCAGTGACGCGGGAGGGCCGGGAGAGACCCAGTACTTC	CASSDAGGPGETQYF
.	TRBV1	.	TRBJ1-4	TGCACCAGCAGCCACCCCTCGACAGGGGGTTTGGAAAAACTGTTTTTT	CTSSHPSTGGLEKLFF
.	TRBV5-1	.	TRBJ1-1	TGCGCCAGCAGCTGGACACAAGGAGAGGCCACTGAAGCTTTCTTT	CASSWTQGEATEAFF
.	TRBV20-1	.	TRBJ2-3	TGCAGTGCAGGAACAGGGAGTACGCAGTATTTT	CSAGTGSTQYF
.	TRBV4-2	.	TRBJ2-3	TGTGCCAGCAGCCCGACTGTTCGAGATACGCAGTATTTT	CASSPTVRDTQYF
.	TRBV5-1	.	TRBJ1-6	TGCGCCAGCAGCTTAGGGGGACCGAATAATTCACCCCTCCACTTT	CASSLGGPNNSPLHF
.	TRBV7-8	.	TRBJ1-2	TGTGCCAGCAGTCTCGGACAGCGCTATGGCTACACCTTC	CASSLGQRYGYTF
.	TRBV19	.	TRBJ1-3	TGTGCCAGTAGTATCCTTACAGGGACTGGAAACACCATATATTTT	CASSILTGTGNTIYF
TRBD2	TRBV7-2	.	TRBJ2-1	TGTGCCAGCAGCCGGACTAGCTGGGGGACCTACAATGAGCAGTTCTTC	CASSRTSWGTYNEQFF
.	TRBV5-5	.	TRBJ2-7	TGTGCCAGCAGCTTGGGAACTCAGGGGCCCAACAGCTACGAGCAGTACTTC	CASSLGTQGPNSYEQYF
TRBD1	TRBV6-6	.	TRBJ2-4	TGTGCCAGCAGTAAATGGGACAGTAAAAACATTCAGTACTTC	CASSKWDSKNIQYF
TRBD1	TRBV5-1	.	TRBJ1-4	TGCGCCAGCTCTTCCAGGGGGCAGGATGAAAAACTGTTTTTT	CASSSRGQDEKLFF
TRBD1	TRBV6-1	.	TRBJ2-7	TGTGCCAGCAGTGAAGCTTGGGGGACAGGGTCCTACGAGCAGTACTTC	CASSEAWGTGSYEQYF
.	TRBV7-8	.	TRBJ2-7	TGTGCCAGCAGCTCATCCCGACTTAAACCCTACGAGCAGTACTTC	CASSSSRLKPYEQYF
TRBD2	TRBV6-5	.	TRBJ2-1	TGTGCCAGCAGTTATAGCGGCGGGAGCTCCTACAATGAGCAGTTCTTC	CASSYSGGSSYNEQFF
TRBD2	TRBV4-2	.	TRBJ2-1	TGTGCCAGCCACGGGGAGGGCGACTACAATGAGCAGTTCTTC	CASHGEGDYNEQFF
.	TRBV19	few	TRBJ1-2	TGTGCCAGTAGTACTGAAGAGTTGTACTATGGCTACACCTTC	CASSTEELYYGYTF
TRBD1	TRBV5-1	.	TRBJ2-3	TGCGCCAGCAGCTTGGTCAGACAGGGCGACCCAGATACGCAGTATTTT	CASSLVRQGDPDTQYF
.	TRBV14	.	TRBJ1-2	TGTGCCAGCAGCCAAGTTGGTGGGGGCAGACATGGCTACACCTTC	CASSQVGGGRHGYTF
TRBD2	TRBV2	.	TRBJ2-1	TGTGCCAGCAGTAAACTAGCGGGAGTAAACAATGAGCAGTTCTTC	CASSKLAGVNNEQFF
.	TRBV11-2	.	TRBJ1-1	TGTGCCAGCAGCTTCCGGCCAGGAGAGGGTCCTTTCTTT	CASSFRPGEGPFF
TRBD1	TRBV5-3	.	TRBJ1-3	TGTGCCAGAAGCGTAGGACAGGGGAAGGGGGGAACTGGAAACACCATATATTTT	CARSVGQGKGGTGNTIYF
TRBD2	TRBV7-9	.	TRBJ2-2	TGTGCCAGCAGGGGACTAGCGGGAGCGGCCGGGGAGCTGTTTTTT	CASRGLAGAAGELFF
.	TRBV5-4	.	TRBJ2-3	TGTGCCAGCAGCTTGACTAGCACAGATACGCAGTATTTT	CASSLTSTDTQYF
.	TRBV11-2	.	TRBJ2-1	TGTGCCAGCAGCTTAGACGCCGAGGTAGTTCAGTTCTTC	CASSLDAEVVQFF
.	TRBV28	.	TRBJ2-7	TGTGCCAGCAGTGTCACAAGATTCTACGAGCAGTACTTC	CASSVTRFYEQYF
.	TRBV5-1	.	TRBJ2-7	TGCGCCAGCAGCCTCCTTCCTAGCGCCTCCTACGAGCAGTACTTC	CASSLLPSASYEQYF
TRBD1	TRBV10-3	.	TRBJ1-2	TGTGCCAGCTGGACAGGGATCACCCTCTATGGCTACACCTTC	CASWTGITLYGYTF
.	TRBV7-6	.	TRBJ2-3	TGTGCCAGCAGCTTAGTCCCCGGGGGAGATACGCAGTATTTT	CASSLVPGGDTQYF
TRBD2	TRBV10-3	.	TRBJ2-5	TGTGCCATCAGTGAGCGTCTAGCGGGAGAGTCGGAAGAGACCCAGTACTTC	CAISERLAGESEETQYF
.	TRBV11-2	.	TRBJ1-6	TGTGCCAGCAGCTCGACAGGACTCATTTCACCCCTCCACTTT	CASSSTGLISPLHF